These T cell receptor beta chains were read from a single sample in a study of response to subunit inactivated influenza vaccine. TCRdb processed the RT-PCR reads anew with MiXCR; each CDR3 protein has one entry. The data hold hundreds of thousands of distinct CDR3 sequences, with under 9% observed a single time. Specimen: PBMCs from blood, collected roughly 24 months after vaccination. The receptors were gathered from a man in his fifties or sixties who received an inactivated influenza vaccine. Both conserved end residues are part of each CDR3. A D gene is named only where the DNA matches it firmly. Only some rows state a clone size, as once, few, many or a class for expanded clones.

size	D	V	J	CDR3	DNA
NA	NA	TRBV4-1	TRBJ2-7	CASSRRGQDDEQYF	TGCGCCAGCAGCCGGAGGGGGCAGGACGACGAGCAGTACTTC
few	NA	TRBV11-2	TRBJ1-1	CASSLGLGQEAFF	TGTGCCAGCAGCTTAGGGCTGGGGCAGGAAGCTTTCTTT
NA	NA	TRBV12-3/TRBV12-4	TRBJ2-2	CASTLDRLGTGELFF	TGTGCCAGCACCCTCGACAGGCTAGGCACCGGGGAGCTGTTTTTT
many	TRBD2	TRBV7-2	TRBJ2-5	CASSYVAGALETQYF	TGTGCCAGCAGCTACGTAGCGGGAGCACTTGAGACCCAGTACTTC
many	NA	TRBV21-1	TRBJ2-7	CASSKGWLREQYF	TGTGCCAGCAGCAAAGGGTGGCTGCGCGAGCAGTACTTC
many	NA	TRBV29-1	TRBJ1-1	CSHLGHRLNTEAFF	TGCAGCCACCTAGGCCACCGATTGAACACTGAAGCTTTCTTT
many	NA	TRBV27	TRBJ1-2	CASTSMQGNYGYTF	TGTGCCAGCACCTCCATGCAGGGCAACTATGGCTACACCTTC
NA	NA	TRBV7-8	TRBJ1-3	CASRSQTSGNTIYF	TGTGCCAGCAGATCCCAGACCAGCGGAAACACCATATATTTT
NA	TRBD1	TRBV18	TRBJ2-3	CASSPTTGTVTGTQYF	TGTGCCAGCTCACCTACGACAGGGACGGTGACGGGTACGCAGTATTTT
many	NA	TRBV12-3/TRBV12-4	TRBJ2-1	CASSRDYYNEQFF	TGTGCCAGCAGTCGTGACTACTACAATGAGCAGTTCTTC
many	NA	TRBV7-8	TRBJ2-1	CASSLAPSGRYNEQFF	TGTGCCAGCAGCTTAGCGCCGTCAGGACGGTACAATGAGCAGTTCTTC
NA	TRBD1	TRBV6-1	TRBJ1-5	CASRKDRASNQPQHF	TGTGCCAGCAGAAAGGACAGGGCTAGCAATCAGCCCCAGCATTTT
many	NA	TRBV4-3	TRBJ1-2	CASSQDRTRFYGYTF	TGCGCCAGCAGCCAAGATAGGACACGATTCTATGGCTACACCTTC
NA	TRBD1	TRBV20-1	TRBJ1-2	CSEDRGGGGYTF	TGCAGTGAAGACAGGGGTGGGGGTGGCTACACCTTC
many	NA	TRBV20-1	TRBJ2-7	CSASAGSYEQYF	TGCAGTGCTAGCGCAGGGTCCTACGAGCAGTACTTC
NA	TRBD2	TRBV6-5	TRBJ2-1	CARLVAGGEFF	TGTGCCAGACTGGTTGCGGGGGGTGAGTTCTTC
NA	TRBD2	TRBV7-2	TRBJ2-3	CASNPVAGVADTQYF	TGTGCCAGCAACCCGGTGGCGGGAGTAGCAGATACGCAGTATTTT
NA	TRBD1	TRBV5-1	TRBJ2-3	CASSPGQINTDTQYF	TGCGCCAGCAGCCCGGGACAGATTAACACAGATACGCAGTATTTT
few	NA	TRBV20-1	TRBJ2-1	CSARDGSVTYNEQFF	TGCAGTGCTAGAGATGGGAGCGTAACCTACAATGAGCAGTTCTTC
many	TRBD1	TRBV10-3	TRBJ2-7	CAISGQGSYEQYF	TGTGCCATCAGTGGACAGGGTTCCTACGAGCAGTACTTC
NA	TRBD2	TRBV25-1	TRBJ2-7	CASSDKGLAGKQYF	TGTGCCAGCAGTGACAAAGGACTAGCGGGGAAGCAGTACTTC
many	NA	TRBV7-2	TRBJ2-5	CASSLNGGRETQYF	TGTGCCAGCAGCCTCAACGGGGGGCGAGAGACCCAGTACTTC
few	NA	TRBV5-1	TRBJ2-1	CASSQGPRGSYNEQFF	TGCGCCAGCAGTCAAGGGCCAAGGGGCTCCTACAATGAGCAGTTCTTC
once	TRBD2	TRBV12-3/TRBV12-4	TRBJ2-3	CAITSGTSGSYTQYF	TGTGCCATCACCTCCGGGACTAGCGGGTCATATACGCAGTATTTT
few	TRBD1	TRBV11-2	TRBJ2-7	CASSSTGTGDHEQYF	TGTGCCAGCAGCTCAACCGGGACAGGGGACCACGAGCAGTACTTC
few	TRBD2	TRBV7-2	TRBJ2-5	CASSRTSGGAEQETQYF	TGTGCCAGCAGCCGGACTAGCGGGGGGGCCGAACAAGAGACCCAGTACTTC
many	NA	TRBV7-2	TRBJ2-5	CASSSLGVEEETQYF	TGTGCCAGCAGCTCCTTGGGGGTCGAGGAAGAGACCCAGTACTTC
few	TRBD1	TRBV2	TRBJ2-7	CASKPGQSSYEQYF	TGTGCCAGCAAACCGGGACAGAGCTCCTACGAGCAGTACTTC
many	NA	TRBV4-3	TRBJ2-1	CASSQTLRAVQFF	TGCGCCAGCAGCCAGACCCTGCGAGCGGTCCAGTTCTTC
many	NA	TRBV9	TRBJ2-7	CASSETRASRQYF	TGTGCCAGCAGCGAAACCCGGGCCTCCCGGCAGTACTTC
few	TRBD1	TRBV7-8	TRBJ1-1	CASSPIMTGGRGDTEAFF	TGTGCCAGCAGCCCTATAATGACAGGGGGCAGGGGTGACACTGAAGCTTTCTTT
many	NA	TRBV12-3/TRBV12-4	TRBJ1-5	CASSLEAWGARNQPQHF	TGTGCCAGCAGTTTAGAAGCATGGGGTGCCCGAAATCAGCCCCAGCATTTT
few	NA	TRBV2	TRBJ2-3	CASSVPPFTDTQYF	TGTGCCAGCAGTGTCCCCCCATTCACAGATACGCAGTATTTT
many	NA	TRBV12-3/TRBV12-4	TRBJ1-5	CASSIGTGTNQPQHF	TGTGCCAGCAGTATCGGGACGGGTACAAATCAGCCCCAGCATTTT
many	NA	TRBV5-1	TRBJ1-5	CASSLDINQPQHF	TGCGCCAGCAGCCTTGACATCAATCAGCCCCAGCATTTT
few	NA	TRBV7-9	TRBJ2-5	CASSGTYKETQYF	TGTGCCAGCAGCGGGACGTACAAAGAGACCCAGTACTTC
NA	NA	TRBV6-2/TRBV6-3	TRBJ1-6	CASSHGERDSPLHF	TGTGCCAGCAGCCACGGAGAGAGGGATTCACCCCTCCACTTT
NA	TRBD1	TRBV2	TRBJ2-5	CASSDIGTGETQYF	TGTGCCAGCAGTGATATTGGGACAGGAGAGACCCAGTACTTC
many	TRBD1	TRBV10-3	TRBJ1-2	CAISESMGQGRNGYTF	TGTGCCATCAGTGAGTCAATGGGACAGGGGAGAAATGGCTACACCTTC
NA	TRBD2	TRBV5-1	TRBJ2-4	CASSPGTSGRLAKNIQYF	TGCGCCAGCAGCCCCGGGACTAGCGGGCGCCTAGCCAAAAACATTCAGTACTTC
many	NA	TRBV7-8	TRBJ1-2	CASSLAEGLYGYTF	TGTGCCAGCAGCTTAGCGGAGGGTCTCTATGGCTACACCTTC
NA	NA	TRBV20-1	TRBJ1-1	CSSRVPSGTMNTEAFF	TGCAGTTCTAGAGTTCCTTCCGGGACAATGAACACTGAAGCTTTCTTT
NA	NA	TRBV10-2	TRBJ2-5	CASSEGPGETQYF	TGCGCCAGCAGTGAGGGGCCAGGGGAGACCCAGTACTTC
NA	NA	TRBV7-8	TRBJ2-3	CASSVVSPADTQYF	TGTGCCAGCAGCGTTGTATCCCCAGCAGATACGCAGTATTTT
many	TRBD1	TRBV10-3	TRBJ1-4	CAITRDRGEKLFF	TGTGCCATCACCCGGGACAGGGGTGAAAAACTGTTTTTT
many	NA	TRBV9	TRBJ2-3	CASSVQNTDTQYF	TGTGCCAGCAGCGTTCAGAACACAGATACGCAGTATTTT